Below, 16 T cell receptor beta chains from the same sample are listed, as sequenced in a study of cytomegalovirus exposure and HLA in healthy donors. The method was immunoSEQ multiplex PCR; TCRdb's version includes in-frame clones alone and lacks a portion of them. Of 130,000 or so clones in the sample, 70% to 90% were seen once. Sequencing input: PBMCs. These receptors all stem from a woman aged 25 to 39 in good health and CMV-seronegative.

The rearrangement uses TRBV5-6 and TRBJ1-2; tentative D call: TRBD1 (6 bases). CDR1 and CDR2 from the germline V gene are SGHDT and YYEEEE. V lost 2 bases to trimming and J lost 3 bases, with 11 bases between them. This CDR3 is built from 14 residues. The DNA for the CDR3 is TGTGCCAGCAGCTTAGAACAGGGCGACTATGGCTACACCTTC. Protein sequence: CASSLEQGDYGYTF.

The genes are TRBV19 and TRBJ1-1; 7 bases agree with TRBD1. V gave up 3 bases and J gave up 0 bases; unmatched junction bases: 10. This CDR3 is built from 17 residues. Germline values: CDR1 LNHDA, CDR2 SQIVND (reference sequence). The CDR3 DNA reads as TGTGCCAGTAGTATGAACAGGGGCGCCCGATTGAACACTGAAGCTTTCTTT. Its translation is CASSMNRGARLNTEAFF.

The rearrangement uses TRBV2 and TRBJ1-5, with TRBD1 as a possible D gene (5 bases). There are 14 residues in the CDR3. Trimming removed 5 bases from V and 0 bases from J, with 8 bases in between. Germline V gives CDR1 SNHLY, CDR2 FYNNEI. CDR3 sequence (DNA): TGTGCCAGCAGTACTGACAGTAGCAATCAGCCCCAGCATTTT. This sequence encodes CASSTDSSNQPQHF. The whole variable domain, remainder taken from reference TRBV2 and TRBJ1-5, is EPEVTQTPSHQVTQMGQEVILRCVPISNHLYFYWYRQILGQKVEFLVSFYNNEISEKSEIFDDQFSVERPDGSNFTLKIRSTKLEDSAMYFCASSTDSSNQPQHFGDGTRLSIL.

In this sample, this clone turned up a few times. The CDR3 spells CASSERGDTQYF. The CDR3 DNA reads TGTGCCAGCAGTGAAAGGGGAGATACGCAGTATTTT. The chain recombines TRBV6-1 with TRBJ2-3; weak D call: TRBD1 (5 bases). Germline CDR1 reads MNHNS; CDR2 reads SASEGT. The CDR3 has 12 residues. The V gene lost 2 bases and the J gene lost 5 bases, with 5 bases spanning the gap.

About this clone itself: This sample includes further DNA sequences coding for the same CDR3. This chain joins TRBV29-1 and TRBJ2-2; D is unclear. Trimming took 4 bases from V and 1 from J, leaving 4 bases between them. Germline V CDR1 and CDR2: SQVTM, ANQGSEA. The CDR3 loop spans 12 amino acids. This chain's CDR3 is CSVGQNTGELFF. As DNA, the CDR3 is TGCAGCGTTGGACAGAACACCGGGGAGCTGTTTTTT.

This chain links TRBV27 with TRBJ1-2, with D possibly being TRBD1 (5 bases). This CDR3 is 16 amino acids long. Germline CDR1 reads MNHEY; CDR2 reads SMNVEV (reference sequence). V lost 3 bases to trimming and J lost 3 bases, with 17 bases between them. The CDR3 here is CASSFTGQGAHYGYTF. CDR3 DNA: TGTGCCAGCAGTTTTACTGGACAAGGGGCCCACTATGGCTACACCTTC.

V usage is TRBV7-9 and J usage is TRBJ2-7; 10 nucleotides match TRBD1. V shed 4 bases and J 4 bases; nucleotides not matched to a gene: 1. CDR1 and CDR2 from the germline V gene are SEHNR and FQNEAQ (reference sequence). CDR3 length: 13 residues. For the CDR3, the DNA is TGTGCCAGCAGCTGGACAGGGGGGTACGAGCAGTACTTC. This sequence encodes CASSWTGGYEQYF.

V usage is TRBV18 and J usage is TRBJ1-3, with 7 bases lining up with TRBD1. Germline V gene sequence: CDR1 KGHSH, CDR2 LQKENI. The V segment lost 3 bases and the J segment 2 bases; nucleotides outside the gene matches: 4. CDR3 size: 15 residues. Here the CDR3 DNA reads TGTGCCAGCTCACCGGGACAGCCTACTGGAAACACCATATATTTT. As protein: CASSPGQPTGNTIYF.

The chain links TRBV5-4 to TRBJ2-1; D remains ambiguous. This CDR3 spans 16 amino acids. The V end lost 3 bases, the J end lost 6 bases, and 19 bases lay between the germline ends. Germline V lookup: CDR1 SGHNT, CDR2 YYREEE (reference sequence). The CDR3 DNA sequence: TGTGCCAGCAGCTCCAAGAGAAGAGACTCGTCCAATGAGCAGTTCTTC. This sequence encodes CASSSKRRDSSNEQFF.

V is TRBV4-1 and J is TRBJ2-1; no definite D call. Trimming stripped 1 base from V and 3 bases from J, with 7 bases between. The CDR3 is 14 residues long. Per the germline V gene, CDR1 is MGHRA and CDR2 is YSYEKL. As DNA, the CDR3 is TGCGCCAGCAGCCAAGGAGAGAGCTACAATGAGCAGTTCTTC. Amino acids: CASSQGESYNEQFF.

The chain carries TRBV10-2 and TRBJ2-7; 7 positions agree with TRBD1. CDR3 length: 10 residues. J lost 12 bases, V lost 8 bases, and 7 bases had no gene match. Per the germline V gene, CDR1 is WSHSY and CDR2 is SAAADI. CDR3 nucleotides: TGCGCCAGCGGGGACAGTATCGCGTACTTC. This sequence encodes CASGDSIAYF.

This chain connects TRBV29-1 to TRBJ2-1; TRBD2 aligns across 10 bases. This CDR3 spans 17 amino acids. Germline V lookup: CDR1 SQVTM, CDR2 ANQGSEA. J gave up 3 bases and V 1 base, and 9 bases lay outside the gene matches. The CDR3 loop is CSVEGASGGANYNEQFF. The CDR3 DNA is TGCAGCGTTGAAGGGGCCAGCGGGGGGGCAAACTACAATGAGCAGTTCTTC.

The rearrangement uses TRBV13 and TRBJ2-5, with 12 bases fitting TRBD2. CDR1 and CDR2 (germline): PRHDT, FYEKMQ (reference sequence). The CDR3 runs to 17 residues. V lost 4 bases, J lost 2 bases, and 8 bases stayed unmatched. The CDR3 spells CASSSLTSGGPQETQYF. Here the CDR3 DNA reads TGTGCCAGCAGCTCCCTGACTAGCGGGGGCCCACAAGAGACCCAGTACTTC.

This clone was seen more than once but under ten times. The gene calls are TRBV27 and TRBJ2-7; D gene uncertain. The CDR3 covers 12 residues. V was pared by 5 bases and J by 3 bases, with 8 bases between. Germline CDR1 reads MNHEY; CDR2 reads SMNVEV (reference sequence). The CDR3 DNA reads as TGTGCCAGCAGTACCGCCGGCTACGAGCAGTACTTC. Protein product: CASSTAGYEQYF.

This clone has only a few counts. The rearrangement joins TRBV10-2 to TRBJ1-6; maybe TRBD1 (6 bases). This CDR3 comprises 13 residues. Germline CDR1 is WSHSY and CDR2 is SAAADI. V was shortened by 8 bases and J by 8 bases, with 13 bases between the two germline ends. Here the CDR3 reads CASAGTLDSPLHF. Written as DNA, the CDR3 is TGCGCCAGCGCCGGGACATTGGATTCACCCCTCCACTTT.

In its sample, this clone was seen once. The chain recombines TRBV2 with TRBJ2-2, with D possibly being TRBD1 (6 bases). Trimming removed 5 bases at V and 1 base at J, with 8 bases between. CDR1 SNHLY and CDR2 FYNNEI come from the germline V gene. This CDR3 has 14 amino acids. The CDR3 region has the DNA TGTGCCAGCAGTTTGGACAGGAACACCGGGGAGCTGTTTTTT. As protein: CASSLDRNTGELFF.